The clone carrying this TCR beta chain showed up many times. Libraries of TCR beta came from iRepertoire HTBI primers plus Arm-PCR of CDR3 regions. TCRdb reprocessed the multiplex PCR reads via MiXCR and lists one record per CDR3 protein. The table has some 450,000 distinct CDR3 sequences, around 24% seen once. In germline, CDR1 is MDHEN, CDR2 SYDVKM. V shed 7 bases, J shed 6 bases, and the junction held 17 bases outside the gene matches. This CDR3 has 17 residues. The data belong to a study of regulatory T cells in long-lasting Graves disease. The time point was: persistent/refractory GD, antithyroid drugs over 5 years with positive TRAb. RNA from PBMCs was the source of the TCR library.

The chain links TRBV28 to TRBJ2-7; 11 bases agree with TRBD2. The starting material was peripheral blood mononuclear cells (PBMCs), obtained when the disease was refractory, from a patient treated with antithyroid drugs. This clonotype was obtained from a female donor with Graves disease. This CDR3 reads CASTTIKELAGVFEQYF. In DNA, the CDR3 is TGTGCCAGCACGACGATCAAGGAACTAGCGGGAGTTTTCGAGCAGTACTTC.